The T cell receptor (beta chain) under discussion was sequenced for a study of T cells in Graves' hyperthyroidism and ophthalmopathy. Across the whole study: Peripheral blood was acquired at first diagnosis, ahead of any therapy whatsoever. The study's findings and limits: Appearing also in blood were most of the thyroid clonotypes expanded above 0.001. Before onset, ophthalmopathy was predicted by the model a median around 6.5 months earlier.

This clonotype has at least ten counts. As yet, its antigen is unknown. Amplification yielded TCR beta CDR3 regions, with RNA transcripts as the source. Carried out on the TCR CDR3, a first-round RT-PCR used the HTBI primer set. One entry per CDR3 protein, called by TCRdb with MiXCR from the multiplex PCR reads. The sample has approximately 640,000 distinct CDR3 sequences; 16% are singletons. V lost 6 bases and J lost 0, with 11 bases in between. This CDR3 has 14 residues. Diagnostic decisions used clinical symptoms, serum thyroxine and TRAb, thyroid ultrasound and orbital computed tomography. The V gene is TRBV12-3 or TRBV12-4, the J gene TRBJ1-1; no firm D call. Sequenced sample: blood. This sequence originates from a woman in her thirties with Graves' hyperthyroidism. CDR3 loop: CASSLQKLNTEAFF. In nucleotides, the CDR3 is TGTGCCAGCAGCCTCCAGAAACTGAACACTGAAGCTTTCTTT.